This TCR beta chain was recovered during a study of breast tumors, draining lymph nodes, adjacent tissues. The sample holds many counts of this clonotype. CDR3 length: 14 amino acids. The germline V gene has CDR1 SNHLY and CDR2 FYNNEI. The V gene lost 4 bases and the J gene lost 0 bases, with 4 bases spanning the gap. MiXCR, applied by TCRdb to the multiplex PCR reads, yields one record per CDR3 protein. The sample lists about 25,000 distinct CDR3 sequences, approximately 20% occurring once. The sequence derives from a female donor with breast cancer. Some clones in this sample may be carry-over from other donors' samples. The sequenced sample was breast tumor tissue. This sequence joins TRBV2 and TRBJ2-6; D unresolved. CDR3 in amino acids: CASSGASGANVLTF. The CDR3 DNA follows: TGTGCCAGCAGTGGGGCCTCTGGGGCCAACGTCCTGACTTTC.